These T cell receptor beta chains were read from a single sample in a study of T cells in Graves' hyperthyroidism and ophthalmopathy. TCRdb re-derived calls from the multiplex PCR reads in MiXCR, one entry per CDR3 protein. The data contain 400,000 to 550,000 distinct CDR3 sequences, under 15% of them singletons. The sequencing input was blood. Every receptor here comes from a woman aged 18-30 years with Graves' hyperthyroidism. The CDR3 runs from the conserved cysteine through the conserved F or W. Each record gives: clone size, V gene, J gene, D gene, CDR3 protein, CDR3 DNA. A D gene is named only where the DNA matches it firmly. Clone sizes are given selectively: once, few, many, or a class where the clone is expanded.

many	TRBV30	TRBJ2-3	NA	CAWSTGTSTDTQYF	TGTGCCTGGAGTACCGGGACTTCTACAGATACGCAGTATTTT
NA	TRBV13	TRBJ2-1	TRBD2	CASSLRLAGKRNGQFF	TGTGCCAGCAGCTTACGTTTAGCGGGAAAAAGAAATGGGCAGTTCTTC
many	TRBV18	TRBJ2-1	NA	CASSPVKNEQFF	TGTGCCAGCTCACCAGTTAAGAATGAGCAGTTCTTC
NA	TRBV11-2	TRBJ2-2	NA	CASSFSGGLVTGELFF	TGTGCCAGCAGCTTTAGTGGGGGGCTTGTCACCGGGGAGCTGTTTTTT
NA	TRBV12-3/TRBV12-4	TRBJ2-3	NA	CASSELEGRGTQYF	TGTGCCAGCAGTGAACTGGAGGGCCGGGGGACGCAGTATTTT
few	TRBV27	TRBJ2-2	NA	CAISSRRVPRSGELFF	TGTGCCATCAGCTCCCGGCGGGTTCCGAGGAGCGGGGAGCTGTTTTTT
few	TRBV20-1	TRBJ2-4	TRBD2	CSATSSAGLAGGRNIQYF	TGCAGTGCTACCTCTTCAGCAGGACTAGCGGGAGGGCGGAACATTCAGTACTTC
NA	TRBV11-2	TRBJ1-2	TRBD1	CASSLFIGTGGYTF	TGTGCCAGCAGCTTATTCATTGGGACAGGTGGCTACACCTTC
NA	TRBV7-9	TRBJ1-1	NA	CASSFFRQNTEAFF	TGTGCCAGCAGCTTTTTTAGACAGAACACTGAAGCTTTCTTT
few	TRBV14	TRBJ2-2	NA	CASSQVGNTGELFF	TGTGCCAGCAGCCAAGTCGGGAACACCGGGGAGCTGTTTTTT
once	TRBV6-1	TRBJ2-1	TRBD1	CDSRGTGGLGEQFF	TGTGACAGCAGAGGGACAGGGGGTTTGGGTGAGCAGTTCTTC
NA	TRBV19	TRBJ1-3	TRBD1	CASSLPGQGSNTIYF	TGTGCCAGTAGTCTGCCGGGACAGGGATCAAACACCATATATTTT
many	TRBV11-2	TRBJ1-1	NA	CASSPRSGESAEAFF	TGTGCCAGCAGCCCTCGTTCGGGGGAAAGCGCTGAAGCTTTCTTT
many	TRBV20-1	TRBJ2-7	TRBD1	CSAPTGGFHEQYF	TGCAGTGCTCCGACAGGGGGCTTCCACGAGCAGTACTTC
NA	TRBV11-2	TRBJ2-5	TRBD2	CASRHSTSGRDETQYF	TGTGCCAGCAGGCATTCGACTAGCGGGAGAGATGAGACCCAGTACTTC
many	TRBV11-2	TRBJ1-4	NA	CASSTGSWTNEKLFF	TGTGCCAGCAGTACAGGATCGTGGACTAATGAAAAACTGTTTTTT
many	TRBV30	TRBJ1-1	NA	CAWKQVEAFF	TGTGCCTGGAAACAGGTCGAAGCTTTCTTT
many	TRBV28	TRBJ2-2	TRBD2	CASTSSGPPSGSGELFF	TGTGCCAGCACTTCTAGCGGTCCCCCCTCTGGATCCGGGGAGCTGTTTTTT
NA	TRBV5-5	TRBJ2-2	NA	CASSSPNRANTGELFF	TGTGCCAGCAGCTCCCCTAACCGCGCGAACACCGGGGAGCTGTTTTTT
NA	TRBV12-3/TRBV12-4	TRBJ2-1	TRBD2	CASSTGTSGTEQFF	TGTGCCAGCAGTACCGGGACTAGCGGGACTGAGCAGTTCTTC
many	TRBV18	TRBJ1-2	TRBD1	CASSPKRDRGEGYTF	TGTGCCAGCTCACCAAAGCGCGACAGGGGAGAAGGCTACACCTTC
many	TRBV11-3	TRBJ2-7	NA	CASSLSLGISYEQYF	TGTGCCAGCAGCTTATCCCTTGGGATCTCCTACGAGCAGTACTTC
many	TRBV18	TRBJ2-3	TRBD2	CASSPLAGGTDTQYF	TGTGCCAGCTCACCCTTAGCGGGAGGGACAGATACGCAGTATTTT
NA	TRBV19	TRBJ1-5	NA	CASRGSDLSNQPQHF	TGTGCCAGTAGGGGCAGTGATTTAAGCAATCAGCCCCAGCATTTT
many	TRBV15	TRBJ1-4	TRBD1	CATSRGIGTGDEKLFF	TGTGCCACCAGCAGAGGAATCGGGACAGGGGATGAAAAACTGTTTTTT
many	TRBV25-1	TRBJ2-1	NA	CASRRLYNEQFF	TGTGCCAGCAGGCGCCTTTACAATGAGCAGTTCTTC
few	TRBV7-2	TRBJ2-5	NA	CASSLLAGRFTQETQYF	TGTGCCAGCAGCTTATTGGCAGGCCGATTCACTCAAGAGACCCAGTACTTC
NA	TRBV7-2	TRBJ1-5	NA	CASSLHLGNQPQHF	TGTGCCAGCAGCTTACATCTAGGCAATCAGCCCCAGCATTTT
NA	TRBV20-1	TRBJ1-2	NA	CSARVTPDNYGYTF	TGCAGTGCTAGAGTCACGCCAGATAACTATGGCTACACCTTC
few	TRBV3-1	TRBJ2-5	TRBD2	CASSPSGRRETQYF	TGTGCCAGCAGCCCTAGCGGGAGGCGAGAGACCCAGTACTTC
NA	TRBV6-2/TRBV6-3	TRBJ2-2	NA	CASSTPHRARYTGELFF	TGTGCCAGCAGTACCCCACACAGGGCACGATACACCGGGGAGCTGTTTTTT
few	TRBV6-2/TRBV6-3	TRBJ1-4	NA	CASSDSGHNNEKLFF	TGTGCCAGCAGTGATTCGGGACACAATAATGAAAAACTGTTTTTT
NA	TRBV24-1	TRBJ2-2	TRBD2	CATSDLGLAGGDDTGELFF	TGTGCCACCAGTGATTTGGGACTAGCGGGAGGGGACGACACCGGGGAGCTGTTTTTT
many	TRBV6-5	TRBJ1-1	NA	CASSYFSDTEAFF	TGTGCCAGCAGTTACTTTAGTGACACTGAAGCTTTCTTT
many	TRBV24-1	TRBJ2-1	TRBD2	CATSDGWEGNEQFF	TGTGCCACCAGTGATGGGTGGGAGGGCAATGAGCAGTTCTTC